The 15 T cell receptor beta chains presented below share a single source sample, sequenced in a study of cytomegalovirus exposure and HLA in healthy donors (dated by TCRdb to 2015 to 2018). The library was produced with the immunoSEQ multiplex PCR assay. For the multiplex PCR, a mixture combining 60 forward primers for TCR Vbeta segments and 13 reverse primers for TCR Jbeta segments was used. Held by TCRdb, this immuneACCESS table contains in-frame sequences only and omits some clones. Under half of the omission traces to an unresolved V gene where checked; the cause of the rest is unknown. Within this sample are 130,000 to 150,000 clones, with less than 85% of them counted one time only. Approximately 8.3% of the sample is taken by the ten largest. Material: PBMCs. These receptors all come from a woman aged 45 to 65 in good health and CMV-seropositive.

In its sample, this clone was seen a few times. The V gene is TRBV7-3, the J gene TRBJ2-1, with 9 bases that match TRBD1. The trim removed 4 bases at V and 7 bases at J, leaving 14 bases unmatched. There are 17 residues in the CDR3. The germline gives CDR1 SGHTA, CDR2 FQGTGA. CDR3 in DNA: TGTGCCAGCAGCTCAGTCCGTGGGACAGGGAGGGGTAATGAGCAGTTCTTC. Translating it yields CASSSVRGTGRGNEQFF.

Comments on this clone: This same CDR3 is encoded by further DNA sequences in the sample. The chain employs TRBV5-6 and TRBJ1-5; D unresolved. V dropped 2 bases and J dropped 2 bases, with 2 bases sitting between them. The length of the CDR3 is 12 residues. The germline CDR1 and CDR2 sequences are SGHDT and YYEEEE. CDR3: CASSFGNQPQHF. The CDR3 DNA sequence: TGTGCCAGCAGCTTCGGCAATCAGCCCCAGCATTTT.

The chain has TRBV19 and TRBJ2-5; a weak D match, TRBD2 (5 bases). CDR3 size: 15 residues. Germline V gene lookup returns CDR1 LNHDA and CDR2 SQIVND (reference sequence). Trimming took 5 bases from V and 5 from J, leaving 18 bases between them. The CDR3 spells CASSRLGVGSETQYF. Written as DNA, the CDR3 is TGTGCCAGTAGTCGTCTGGGAGTCGGTTCTGAGACCCAGTACTTC. Full variable domain (missing parts from reference TRBV19 and TRBJ2-5): DGGITQSPKYLFRKEGQNVTLSCEQNLNHDAMYWYRQDPGQGLRLIYYSQIVNDFQKGDIAEGYSVSREKKESFPLTVTSAQKNPTAFYLCASSRLGVGSETQYFGPGTRLLVL.

The chain recombines TRBV18 with TRBJ2-5; D is possibly TRBD2 (5 bases). This CDR3 is 13 amino acids long. Trimming cost V 2 bases and J 5 bases, with 9 bases left between them. Germline assignment: CDR1 KGHSH and CDR2 LQKENI. CDR3 in amino acids: CASSPAGDETQYF. CDR3 nucleotides: TGTGCCAGCTCACCAGCCGGGGATGAGACCCAGTACTTC.

This sequence joins TRBV27 and TRBJ1-5; D remains unclear. Trimming took off 6 bases at V and 0 bases at J, with 18 bases between the two ends. Germline lookup yields CDR1 MNHEY and CDR2 SMNVEV (reference sequence). The CDR3 is made up of 17 amino acids. The CDR3 is CASRLGTAAYSNQPQHF. The CDR3 DNA sequence: TGTGCCAGCAGGCTTGGAACAGCTGCATATAGCAATCAGCCCCAGCATTTT.

This clone came up once. The chain links TRBV5-6 to TRBJ2-7; 9 positions agree with TRBD2. V shed 1 base and J 4 bases; nucleotides not matched to a gene: 6. The CDR3 is made up of 15 amino acids. The V gene's germline CDR1 is SGHDT and CDR2 YYEEEE. The DNA for the CDR3 is TGTGCCAGCAGCTTGCCGACTAGCGGCGTTTACGAGCAGTACTTC. Translating it yields CASSLPTSGVYEQYF.

V gene TRBV4-3 combines with J gene TRBJ2-5; possibly TRBD2 for D (5 bases). Trimming removed 3 bases from V and 7 bases from J, with 9 bases in between. Germline V gene sequence: CDR1 LGHNA, CDR2 YSLEER. The CDR3 contains 12 residues. CDR3 region: CASSQGEGTQYF. The CDR3 DNA reads as TGCGCCAGCAGCCAGGGAGAAGGGACCCAGTACTTC.

This clone has a handful of counts. This chain joins TRBV6-6 and TRBJ2-3, with D perhaps TRBD2 (5 bases). This CDR3 comprises 14 residues. V lost 6 bases to trimming and J lost 1 base, with 11 bases between them. Germline CDR1 reads MNHNY; CDR2 reads SVGAGI (reference sequence). This CDR3 is CASRGRAGTDTQYF. The CDR3 nucleotides are TGTGCCAGCAGGGGGAGAGCGGGCACAGATACGCAGTATTTT.

The table lists this clone with a few counts. This chain connects TRBV5-1 to TRBJ2-2; D perhaps matches TRBD1 (6 bases). The germline CDR1 and CDR2 sequences are SGHRS and YFSETQ. V was shortened by 4 bases and J by 1 base, with 14 bases between the two germline ends. CDR3 length: 16 amino acids. CDR3 DNA: TGCGCCAGCAGCATCACCCGACAGGAGAACACCGGGGAGCTGTTTTTT. Translating it yields CASSITRQENTGELFF.

This clone was seen only a few times. The genes are TRBV5-4 and TRBJ2-7; D is possibly TRBD2 (5 bases). This CDR3 region has 14 residues. Germline V gene sequence: CDR1 SGHNT, CDR2 YYREEE (reference sequence). Trimming shortened V by 0 bases and J by 0 bases, and 7 bases separated the two germline ends. The CDR3 spells CASSLERSSYEQYF. CDR3 coding DNA: TGTGCCAGCAGCTTGGAGCGGAGCTCCTACGAGCAGTACTTC.

This chain joins TRBV18 and TRBJ1-2; perhaps TRBD1 as D (6 bases). Germline loops: CDR1 KGHSH, CDR2 LQKENI. This CDR3 is built from 15 residues. The V gene lost 0 bases and the J gene lost 10 bases, with 18 bases spanning the gap. The CDR3 nucleotides read TGTGCCAGCTCACCACCGTCTAAGCAGGGGAAAGACTACACCTTC. The encoded protein is CASSPPSKQGKDYTF.

The V and J genes are TRBV9 and TRBJ2-3; TRBD1 agrees at 10 bases. J lost 4 bases, V lost 3 bases, and 5 bases had no gene match. Germline V gene lookup returns CDR1 SGDLS and CDR2 YYNGEE. The CDR3 length is 15 residues. CDR3 loop: CASSGRTGGADTQYF. CDR3 DNA sequence: TGTGCCAGCAGCGGGAGGACAGGGGGGGCAGATACGCAGTATTTT. The full variable domain, its missing parts supplied by reference TRBV9 and TRBJ2-3, is DSGVTQTPKHLITATGQRVTLRCSPRSGDLSVYWYQQSLDQGLQFLIQYYNGEERAKGNILERFSAQQFPDLHSELNLSSLELGDSALYFCASSGRTGGADTQYFGPGTRLTVL.

The chain combines TRBV30 with TRBJ1-1, with D maybe TRBD1 (6 bases). The CDR3 loop spans 14 amino acids. Germline CDR1 GTSNPN, CDR2 SVGIG (reference sequence). The V and J ends lost 2 bases and 5 bases respectively, with 15 bases between them. This CDR3 reads CAWSQGAGATEAFF. The CDR3 bases are TGTGCCTGGAGTCAAGGGGCGGGGGCAACTGAAGCTTTCTTT.

The chain recombines TRBV6-1 with TRBJ1-4; D is unresolved. The germline V gene encodes CDR1 MNHNS and CDR2 SASEGT. The CDR3 sequence is 19 residues long. V gave up 0 bases and J gave up 4 bases, with 21 bases separating them. CDR3 amino acids: CASSEARRSFPSVNEKLFF. The CDR3, as DNA: TGTGCCAGCAGTGAAGCGCGGAGAAGTTTCCCAAGCGTTAATGAAAAACTGTTTTTT.

This clone was counted between two and nine times. The chain has TRBV9 and TRBJ1-1, with D perhaps matching TRBD1 (5 bases). V was pared by 7 bases and J by 1 base, with 8 bases between. CDR1 is SGDLS, CDR2 YYNGEE, per germline. This CDR3 has 12 amino acids. CDR3: CASGRENTEAFF. CDR3 sequence (DNA): TGTGCCAGCGGCAGGGAGAACACTGAAGCTTTCTTT.